A selection of T cell receptor beta chains follows, all from one sample in a study of shared clonotypes between healthy human individuals. The data were produced by immunoSEQ multiplex PCR, yet TCRdb's version contains in-frame clones alone and is incomplete. This sample carries about 490,000 clones, approximately 80% of them seen once, and the ten largest clones take over 10%. Sequencing was done on a sample of PBMCs. All receptors derive from a woman aged 40 to 50 in good health. Some clones in this sample may be carry-over from other donors' samples. CDR3s include the opening cysteine and the closing phenylalanine or tryptophan. The D gene is left open where the match is weak. Rows give clone size only sometimes, using once, few, many, or a class for an expanded clone.

V gene	D gene	clone size	J gene	CDR3 protein	CDR3 DNA
TRBV5-1	TRBD2	few	TRBJ2-1	CASSLGATSGPTSSYNEQFF	TGCGCCAGCAGCTTGGGGGCTACTAGCGGTCCTACGAGCTCCTACAATGAGCAGTTCTTC
TRBV7-9	NA	NA	TRBJ2-7	CASSSTFTGGHEQYF	TGTGCCAGCAGCTCAACCTTTACCGGGGGGCACGAGCAGTACTTC
TRBV2	NA	NA	TRBJ2-7	CASSSQQGYEQYF	TGTGCCAGCAGCTCTCAACAGGGCTACGAGCAGTACTTC
TRBV4-1	NA	NA	TRBJ2-5	CASSQVGRLYF	TGCGCCAGCAGCCAAGTTGGAAGATTGTACTTC
TRBV30	NA	few	TRBJ2-5	CAWSVQRAEPTPRYF	TGTGCCTGGAGTGTACAGCGGGCAGAACCTACCCCCCGGTACTTC
TRBV30	NA	NA	TRBJ1-1	CAWGLGGRAFF	TGTGCCTGGGGCTTGGGGGGACGGGCTTTCTTT
TRBV28	TRBD1	once	TRBJ1-1	CASSSPYRGQNTEAFF	TGTGCCAGCAGTTCCCCCTACAGGGGGCAGAACACTGAAGCTTTCTTT
TRBV19	TRBD1	NA	TRBJ2-1	CASRGDRGRRTGEQFF	TGTGCCAGCCGAGGAGACAGGGGACGGCGTACCGGTGAGCAGTTCTTC
TRBV30	NA	NA	TRBJ2-5	CAWGGGETQYF	TGTGCCTGGGGAGGGGGGGAGACCCAGTACTTC
TRBV30	NA	NA	TRBJ2-3	CAWSVTSGADTQYF	TGTGCCTGGAGTGTTACCTCGGGGGCAGATACGCAGTATTTT
TRBV10-1	NA	NA	TRBJ2-7	CASSEAGVRPYEQYF	TGCGCCAGCAGTGAGGCAGGGGTTAGGCCCTACGAGCAGTACTTC
TRBV4-1	NA	NA	TRBJ2-5	CASSQEGASYETQYF	TGCGCCAGCAGCCAAGAAGGAGCTAGCTATGAGACCCAGTACTTC
TRBV11-2	TRBD1	NA	TRBJ2-5	CASRGTGVETQYF	TGTGCCAGCAGGGGGACAGGGGTAGAGACCCAGTACTTC
TRBV2	TRBD1	few	TRBJ2-7	CAGGQGEGYEQYF	TGTGCCGGGGGACAGGGTGAAGGCTACGAGCAGTACTTC
TRBV18	NA	NA	TRBJ1-1	CASSPLPGPDTEAFF	TGTGCCAGCTCACCCCTTCCCGGCCCAGACACTGAAGCTTTCTTT
TRBV19	TRBD2	NA	TRBJ2-3	CASSMWGREDTQYF	TGTGCCAGTAGTATGTGGGGGAGGGAGGATACGCAGTATTTT
TRBV6-4	NA	NA	TRBJ2-3	CASSDGRGGTDTQYF	TGTGCCAGCAGTGACGGTAGGGGAGGCACAGATACGCAGTATTTT
TRBV29-1	NA	NA	TRBJ1-4	CSADSGAGGEKLFF	TGCAGCGCCGATTCCGGGGCAGGAGGTGAAAAACTGTTTTTT
TRBV2	TRBD1	NA	TRBJ1-5	CASRDPGGPLDQPQHF	TGTGCCAGCAGGGACCCAGGGGGCCCCTTAGATCAGCCCCAGCATTTT
TRBV15	TRBD2	NA	TRBJ2-1	CATSREGRVEFF	TGTGCCACCAGCAGAGAGGGGAGGGTTGAGTTCTTC
TRBV7-3	TRBD2	few	TRBJ2-1	CASSLRGSGSIYNEQFF	TGTGCCAGCTCGCTGAGGGGTAGCGGGAGTATCTACAATGAGCAGTTCTTC
TRBV2	TRBD2	NA	TRBJ2-5	CASSSGRAGETQYF	TGTGCCAGCAGTAGCGGGAGGGCCGGAGAGACCCAGTACTTC
TRBV6-1	NA	NA	TRBJ1-5	CASSDGRERPQHF	TGTGCCAGCAGTGACGGGCGGGAGCGGCCCCAGCATTTT
TRBV2	NA	NA	TRBJ2-7	CASSEWGTLSYEQYF	TGTGCCAGCAGTGAATGGGGGACGCTCTCCTACGAGCAGTACTTC
TRBV5-1	NA	NA	TRBJ1-1	CASSLTALNTEAFF	TGCGCCAGCAGCTTAACAGCACTTAACACTGAAGCTTTCTTT
TRBV7-2	TRBD2	NA	TRBJ2-5	CASSLEVGLAGVKTQYF	TGTGCCAGCAGCTTAGAAGTGGGACTAGCGGGAGTAAAGACCCAGTACTTC
TRBV18	NA	NA	TRBJ2-7	CASSPRQGVSYEQYF	TGTGCCAGCTCACCAAGGCAGGGAGTCTCCTACGAGCAGTACTTC
TRBV7-2	TRBD1	NA	TRBJ1-1	CASSNTGVLNTEAFF	TGTGCCAGCAGCAACACAGGGGTTCTGAACACTGAAGCTTTCTTT
TRBV11-2	TRBD2	NA	TRBJ2-7	CASSFYSSGSNHEQYF	TGTGCCAGCAGCTTCTACTCTAGCGGGAGTAACCACGAGCAGTACTTC
TRBV11-1	TRBD2	NA	TRBJ2-2	CASRPSGNTGELFF	TGTGCCAGCAGACCTAGCGGGAACACCGGGGAGCTGTTTTTT
TRBV7-3	NA	NA	TRBJ2-3	CASSAGSFADTQYF	TGTGCCAGCAGCGCCGGGAGTTTTGCAGATACGCAGTATTTT
TRBV19	NA	NA	TRBJ2-1	CASSIGGYNEQFF	TGTGCCAGTAGTATAGGGGGCTACAATGAGCAGTTCTTC
TRBV7-9	NA	NA	TRBJ2-7	CASSLARGVTSYEQYF	TGTGCCAGCAGCTTAGCGCGCGGCGTTACCTCCTACGAGCAGTACTTC
TRBV7-9	TRBD2	NA	TRBJ2-7	CASSIPLAGGSYEQYF	TGTGCCAGCAGCATACCGCTAGCGGGAGGATCCTACGAGCAGTACTTC
TRBV25-1	TRBD1	NA	TRBJ2-3	CASRDRADTQYF	TGTGCCAGCAGGGACAGGGCAGATACGCAGTATTTT
TRBV10-3	NA	NA	TRBJ2-7	CAISEFSGYEQYF	TGTGCCATCAGTGAGTTTAGCGGATACGAGCAGTACTTC
TRBV4-1	TRBD2	once	TRBJ2-7	CASSHIAGAVYEQYF	TGCGCCAGCAGCCATATAGCGGGAGCCGTTTACGAGCAGTACTTC
TRBV10-3	TRBD1	NA	TRBJ1-1	CAISEWTGNTEAFF	TGTGCCATCAGTGAGTGGACAGGAAACACTGAAGCTTTCTTT